A single sample is the source of the 16 T cell receptor beta chains below, sequenced in a study of shared clonotypes between healthy human individuals. The protocol was immunoSEQ multiplex PCR, while the TCRdb copy is restricted to in-frame clones and leaves out a portion. The table has 2 million to 3 million clones, approximately 90% seen once. The sample comprised naive CD4+ T cells sorted from blood. Subset given: CD45RA+ positively selected. The receptor set was obtained from a man between 18 and 35 years old in good health.

The chain recombines TRBV25-1 with TRBJ1-2; D gene ambiguous. V lost 8 bases and J lost 0, with 7 bases in between. Germline V gene sequence: CDR1 MGHDK, CDR2 SYGVNS. CDR3 length: 12 amino acids. The chain's CDR3 is CASQSPNYGYTF. The CDR3, as DNA: TGTGCCAGCCAAAGTCCTAACTATGGCTACACCTTC.

The V and J genes are TRBV10-2 and TRBJ1-2; TRBD1 agrees at 8 bases. Germline-derived CDR1 and CDR2 are WSHSY and SAAADI. Trimming removed 7 bases from V and 8 bases from J; junction bases left unmatched: 6. CDR3 length equals 12 residues. The DNA for the CDR3 is TGCGCCAGCATTGACAGGGGCCTGGGCTACACCTTC. Translated, it gives CASIDRGLGYTF.

This clone has only one observation. The chain combines TRBV2 with TRBJ2-5, with 10 bases lining up with TRBD1. The germline CDR1 and CDR2 sequences are SNHLY and FYNNEI. J was trimmed by 4 bases and V by 6 bases; bases with no gene match: 5. CDR3 length: 14 residues. CDR3 amino acids: CASRNDRGPETQYF. In DNA, the CDR3 is TGTGCCAGCAGGAACGACAGGGGGCCAGAGACCCAGTACTTC.

The rearrangement joins TRBV10-1 to TRBJ2-7, with D tentatively TRBD1 (5 bases). The germline V and J ends were trimmed by 10 bases and 6 bases, with 22 bases remaining between them. This CDR3 comprises 14 residues. Germline CDR1 WNHNN, CDR2 SYGVQD (reference sequence). CDR3 sequence (DNA): TGCGCCACCCATCCCCGGACACCTGAAATCGAGCAGTACTTC. This gives the protein CATHPRTPEIEQYF.

As concerns this clone: The same CDR3 also results from other DNA sequences found in this sample. The J gene is TRBJ2-3, the V gene TRBV19; the D is unclear. This CDR3 contains 11 residues. V gave up 3 bases and J gave up 4 bases, with 2 bases separating them. CDR1 and CDR2 from the germline V gene are LNHDA and SQIVND (reference sequence). CDR3 in DNA: TGTGCCAGTAGTATTGCAGATACGCAGTATTTT. Its translation: CASSIADTQYF.

V gene TRBV2 combines with J gene TRBJ2-7; D may be TRBD1 (5 bases). The V gene lost 6 bases and the J gene lost 4 bases, with 13 bases spanning the gap. The germline V gene encodes CDR1 SNHLY and CDR2 FYNNEI. The CDR3 runs to 13 residues. CDR3 nucleotides: TGTGCCAGCAGCCAGGGAACCGGATACGAGCAGTACTTC. It translates to CASSQGTGYEQYF. Based on the CDR3 plus reference TRBV2 and TRBJ2-7, the full variable domain is EPEVTQTPSHQVTQMGQEVILRCVPISNHLYFYWYRQILGQKVEFLVSFYNNEISEKSEIFDDQFSVERPDGSNFTLKIRSTKLEDSAMYFCASSQGTGYEQYFGPGTRLTVT.

Here the CDR3 reads CASSVGPGANTEAFF. CDR3 DNA sequence: TGTGCCAGCAGCGTTGGTCCGGGTGCGAACACTGAAGCTTTCTTT. The chain uses TRBV9 and TRBJ1-1; the D is unclear. CDR1 SGDLS and CDR2 YYNGEE come from the germline V gene. V lost 2 bases and J lost 1, with 12 bases in between. The CDR3 extends over 15 amino acids. Using reference TRBV9 and TRBJ1-1 for the parts outside the CDR3, the full variable domain is DSGVTQTPKHLITATGQRVTLRCSPRSGDLSVYWYQQSLDQGLQFLIQYYNGEERAKGNILERFSAQQFPDLHSELNLSSLELGDSALYFCASSVGPGANTEAFFGQGTRLTVV.

In its sample, this clone was seen a few times. The rearrangement uses TRBV28 and TRBJ1-5; D gene uncertain. Between the trimmed V and J ends, which lost 8 bases and 0 bases, there was a span of 8 bases. CDR3 length equals 13 residues. Looked up from germline, CDR1 is MDHEN and CDR2 is SYDVKM. The CDR3 nucleotides are TGTGCCAGCCTTTACAATAGCAATCAGCCCCAGCATTTT. Its protein product is CASLYNSNQPQHF.

The chain links TRBV7-9 to TRBJ2-7; possible D gene TRBD2, 5 bases. Trimming shortened V by 5 bases and J by 2 bases, and 16 bases separated the two germline ends. The germline V gene has CDR1 SEHNR and CDR2 FQNEAQ (reference sequence). The CDR3 totals 15 residues. DNA for the CDR3: TGTGCCAGCAGCCAAACGGGCCTCGGGGCCTACGAGCAGTACTTC. This translates into CASSQTGLGAYEQYF.

In regard to this clone: Other DNA sequences in this sample translate to the same CDR3. CDR3 region: CASSYRDRGGYEQYF. The CDR3 DNA is TGTGCCAGCAGTTATAGGGACAGGGGAGGCTACGAGCAGTACTTC. The rearrangement joins TRBV6-5 to TRBJ2-7; 10 bases fit TRBD1. This CDR3 comprises 15 residues. V was pared by 3 bases and J by 3 bases, with 5 bases of the junction left unmatched. The V gene's germline CDR1 is MNHEY and CDR2 SVGAGI.

V usage is TRBV5-4 and J usage is TRBJ2-7; weak D call: TRBD2 (5 bases). V shed 2 bases and J shed 5 bases, with 17 bases lying between them. The length of the CDR3 is 15 residues. Germline V gene sequence: CDR1 SGHNT, CDR2 YYREEE (reference sequence). The CDR3 bases are TGTGCCAGCAGCTTAGCCGACCGGGATTTCCACGAGCAGTACTTC. It codes for CASSLADRDFHEQYF.

The chain links TRBV4-1 to TRBJ2-5, with a weak D call TRBD2 (5 bases). Between the trimmed V and J ends, which lost 1 base and 2 bases, there was a span of 14 bases. The length of the CDR3 is 16 residues. Per the germline V gene, CDR1 is MGHRA and CDR2 is YSYEKL. The CDR3 is CASSQAPSRGQETQYF. In nucleotides, the CDR3 is TGCGCCAGCAGCCAAGCCCCCAGTCGGGGACAAGAGACCCAGTACTTC.

The rearrangement links TRBV21-1 to TRBJ2-7; TRBD1, the table's D call, was not compared with the DNA. TRBV21-1 is annotated as a pseudogene. This CDR3 is built from 14 residues. This CDR3 reads CASSKDVRSGEQYF. In DNA form, the CDR3 reads TGTGCCAGCAGCAAAGACGTCAGGTCAGGCGAGCAGTACTTC.

This chain uses TRBV7-2 with TRBJ1-1, with TRBD1 matching over 7 bases. The CDR3 has 15 residues. CDR1 is SGHTA and CDR2 is FQGNSA in the germline V gene. V dropped 3 bases and J dropped 1; count of bases not matched to a gene: 5. As DNA, the CDR3 is TGTGCCAGCAGCTTGACAGGGAGTAAGAACACTGAAGCTTTCTTT. This translates into CASSLTGSKNTEAFF.

This clone was seen only once. The chain carries TRBV9 and TRBJ2-1; no reliable D call. Germline CDR1 SGDLS, CDR2 YYNGEE. The CDR3 length is 15 residues. V was pared by 0 bases and J by 5 bases, with 12 bases between. The CDR3, as DNA: TGTGCCAGCAGCGTAGGGGCTAGTAGAGACAATGAGCAGTTCTTC. Its protein is CASSVGASRDNEQFF.

This chain joins TRBV5-1 and TRBJ2-3; 8 nucleotides align to TRBD2. Per germline, CDR1 SGHRS and CDR2 YFSETQ. The CDR3 loop spans 16 amino acids. The V segment lost 4 bases and the J segment 0 bases; nucleotides outside the gene matches: 7. CDR3 protein: CASSRIAGSSTDTQYF. CDR3 sequence (DNA): TGCGCCAGCAGCAGAATAGCGGGGTCTAGCACAGATACGCAGTATTTT.